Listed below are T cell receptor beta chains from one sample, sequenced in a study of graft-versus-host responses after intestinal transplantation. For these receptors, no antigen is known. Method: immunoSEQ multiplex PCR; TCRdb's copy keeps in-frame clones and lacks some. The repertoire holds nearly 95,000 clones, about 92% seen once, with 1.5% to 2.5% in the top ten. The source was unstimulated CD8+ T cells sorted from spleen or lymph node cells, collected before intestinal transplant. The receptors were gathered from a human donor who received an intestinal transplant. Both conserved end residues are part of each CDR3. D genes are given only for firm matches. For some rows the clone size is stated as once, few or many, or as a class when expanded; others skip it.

CDR3 DNA: TGTGCCAGCGATTTTGAGTGCGGCTACACCTTC; CDR3 protein: CASDFECGYTF; V gene: TRBV6-5; J gene: TRBJ1-2; clone size: -; D gene: -
CDR3 DNA: TGTGCCAGCAGCTTGATGGCAGGGGAAGGGGCTTTCTTT; CDR3 protein: CASSLMAGEGAFF; V gene: TRBV5-6; J gene: TRBJ1-1; clone size: -; D gene: -
CDR3 DNA: TGTGCCAGCAGCTTGGCCAACGGGGGACTAGGGCCCTACAATGAGCAGTTCTTC; CDR3 protein: CASSLANGGLGPYNEQFF; V gene: TRBV5-6; J gene: TRBJ2-1; clone size: few; D gene: TRBD2
CDR3 DNA: TGTGCCAGCAGCCCACGGGGGGGCATCGGGCAGTTCTTC; CDR3 protein: CASSPRGGIGQFF; V gene: TRBV27; J gene: TRBJ2-1; clone size: -; D gene: TRBD2
CDR3 DNA: TGTGCCAGCAGCGACGGGCAACAGGTGTTTAATAATTCACCCCTCCACTTT; CDR3 protein: CASSDGQQVFNNSPLHF; V gene: TRBV25-1; J gene: TRBJ1-6; clone size: -; D gene: -
CDR3 DNA: TGTGCCAGCAGCTTACGACAGGGAGCGATCAATGAGCAGTTCTTC; CDR3 protein: CASSLRQGAINEQFF; V gene: TRBV7-8; J gene: TRBJ2-1; clone size: -; D gene: TRBD1
CDR3 DNA: TGTGCCAGCAGCCGCACCGGGGAGCTGTTTTTT; CDR3 protein: CASSRTGELFF; V gene: TRBV11-2; J gene: TRBJ2-2; clone size: -; D gene: -
CDR3 DNA: TGTGCCATCAAGGAGTCCTACGAGCAGTACTTC; CDR3 protein: CAIKESYEQYF; V gene: TRBV10-3; J gene: TRBJ2-7; clone size: once; D gene: -
CDR3 DNA: TGTGCCTGGAGTCGAGTTGACACTGAAGCTTTCTTT; CDR3 protein: CAWSRVDTEAFF; V gene: TRBV30; J gene: TRBJ1-1; clone size: -; D gene: -
CDR3 DNA: TGTGCCAGCAGCTTGGGTCCACTTAGCTACACCTTC; CDR3 protein: CASSLGPLSYTF; V gene: TRBV5-4; J gene: TRBJ1-2; clone size: -; D gene: -
CDR3 DNA: TGTGCCAGTAGTCTTGTGGGACTTGGGGGGACTGAAGCTTTCTTT; CDR3 protein: CASSLVGLGGTEAFF; V gene: TRBV19; J gene: TRBJ1-1; clone size: -; D gene: -
CDR3 DNA: TGTGCCAGCACCAACACCGACGATGTTAGGGGGCGGGATGAGCAGTTCTTC; CDR3 protein: CASTNTDDVRGRDEQFF; V gene: TRBV2; J gene: TRBJ2-1; clone size: -; D gene: TRBD1
CDR3 DNA: TGTGCCTGGAGTGTAAGGGGGGGGCGCACTGAAGCTTTCTTT; CDR3 protein: CAWSVRGGRTEAFF; V gene: TRBV30; J gene: TRBJ1-1; clone size: -; D gene: -
CDR3 DNA: TGTGCCAGCAGCCGAGCGGGGGTGTTGGAGACCCAGTACTTC; CDR3 protein: CASSRAGVLETQYF; V gene: TRBV7-9; J gene: TRBJ2-5; clone size: -; D gene: TRBD2
CDR3 DNA: TGTGCCAGTAAAGGTCCAATGGGGCTTAATGAAAAACTGTTTTTT; CDR3 protein: CASKGPMGLNEKLFF; V gene: TRBV19; J gene: TRBJ1-4; clone size: -; D gene: -
CDR3 DNA: TGTGCCAGTAGTATAGCAGAAGGGGGTATCTACGAGCAGTACTTC; CDR3 protein: CASSIAEGGIYEQYF; V gene: TRBV19; J gene: TRBJ2-7; clone size: -; D gene: -
CDR3 DNA: TGTGCCAGCAGTGAATTTGGCGGTAACTATGGCTACACCTTC; CDR3 protein: CASSEFGGNYGYTF; V gene: TRBV25-1; J gene: TRBJ1-2; clone size: -; D gene: -
CDR3 DNA: TGTGCCAGCAGGGACTTTAACTATGGCTACACCTTC; CDR3 protein: CASRDFNYGYTF; V gene: TRBV27; J gene: TRBJ1-2; clone size: -; D gene: -
CDR3 DNA: TGTGCCAGCAGTTCCGGGACTAGCGCAGATACGCAGTATTTT; CDR3 protein: CASSSGTSADTQYF; V gene: TRBV27; J gene: TRBJ2-3; clone size: once; D gene: TRBD2
CDR3 DNA: TGTGCCAGTAGTACTTCTAGCTCCTACAATGAGCAGTTCTTC; CDR3 protein: CASSTSSSYNEQFF; V gene: TRBV19; J gene: TRBJ2-1; clone size: -; D gene: -
CDR3 DNA: TGCAGCGTCCAAAGCGGGGGGAAAGAGACCCAGTACTTC; CDR3 protein: CSVQSGGKETQYF; V gene: TRBV29-1; J gene: TRBJ2-5; clone size: -; D gene: TRBD2
CDR3 DNA: TGTGCCAGTCATAAGACAGGTCACGGCACAGATACGCAGTATTTT; CDR3 protein: CASHKTGHGTDTQYF; V gene: TRBV6-5; J gene: TRBJ2-3; clone size: -; D gene: -
CDR3 DNA: TGTGCCAGCAGCTTTTCTCCCTCCTACGAGCAGTACTTC; CDR3 protein: CASSFSPSYEQYF; V gene: TRBV5-4; J gene: TRBJ2-7; clone size: once; D gene: -
CDR3 DNA: TGTGCCTGGAGTGATTTGACCTACGGCCAGGAAGAGACCCAGTACTTC; CDR3 protein: CAWSDLTYGQEETQYF; V gene: TRBV30; J gene: TRBJ2-5; clone size: -; D gene: -
CDR3 DNA: TGCGCCAGCAGCCAAGGTCACCCGGGGTACCAAGAGACCCAGTACTTC; CDR3 protein: CASSQGHPGYQETQYF; V gene: TRBV4-1; J gene: TRBJ2-5; clone size: -; D gene: -
CDR3 DNA: TGTGCCAGCGCGCAGGGTCCCAATGAGCAGTTCTTC; CDR3 protein: CASAQGPNEQFF; V gene: TRBV6-5; J gene: TRBJ2-1; clone size: -; D gene: -
CDR3 DNA: TGCAGCGTTATACCCCAGACAGGGTGGAACTATGGCTACACCTTC; CDR3 protein: CSVIPQTGWNYGYTF; V gene: TRBV29-1; J gene: TRBJ1-2; clone size: -; D gene: TRBD1
CDR3 DNA: TGCAGCGTTGAGGGCTACAGGGGGGGAACCTACAATGAGCAGTTCTTC; CDR3 protein: CSVEGYRGGTYNEQFF; V gene: TRBV29-1; J gene: TRBJ2-1; clone size: -; D gene: -
CDR3 DNA: TGTGCCAGCAGACAGAACACTGAAGCTTTCTTT; CDR3 protein: CASRQNTEAFF; V gene: TRBV2; J gene: TRBJ1-1; clone size: once; D gene: -
CDR3 DNA: TGCGCCAGCAGTGGGGGGGCCTACAATGAGCAGTTCTTC; CDR3 protein: CASSGGAYNEQFF; V gene: TRBV10-1; J gene: TRBJ2-1; clone size: -; D gene: -
CDR3 DNA: TGCGCCAGCAGCCATCAGCGGGGGGATTACAATGAGCAGTTCTTC; CDR3 protein: CASSHQRGDYNEQFF; V gene: TRBV4-1; J gene: TRBJ2-1; clone size: -; D gene: TRBD2
CDR3 DNA: TGTGCCAGCAGCCTAGGACAGGGGGCGGATGGCTACACCTTC; CDR3 protein: CASSLGQGADGYTF; V gene: TRBV7-9; J gene: TRBJ1-2; clone size: -; D gene: TRBD1
CDR3 DNA: TGTGCTAGTGCTCGGGGTTCACCCCTCCACTTT; CDR3 protein: CASARGSPLHF; V gene: TRBV12-5; J gene: TRBJ1-6; clone size: -; D gene: -
CDR3 DNA: TGCAGCGTTGAATCGGGACTCGGCTACAATGAGCAGTTCTTC; CDR3 protein: CSVESGLGYNEQFF; V gene: TRBV29-1; J gene: TRBJ2-1; clone size: -; D gene: -
CDR3 DNA: TGTGCCAGCAGCTACGGGACAGAGGATGGCTATGGCTACACCTTC; CDR3 protein: CASSYGTEDGYGYTF; V gene: TRBV7-2; J gene: TRBJ1-2; clone size: -; D gene: TRBD1
CDR3 DNA: TGCAGCGCCTCGGGACAGGGGGCTACTGAAGCTTTCTTT; CDR3 protein: CSASGQGATEAFF; V gene: TRBV29-1; J gene: TRBJ1-1; clone size: -; D gene: TRBD1
CDR3 DNA: TGTGCCAGCAGCTTAGGGGGACAGGAGGCTTTCTTT; CDR3 protein: CASSLGGQEAFF; V gene: TRBV7-9; J gene: TRBJ1-1; clone size: -; D gene: TRBD1
CDR3 DNA: TGTGCCAGCAGCTTAGCGGTTGGGGCAGGTGGAAGGAGGGACACTGAAGCTTTCTTT; CDR3 protein: CASSLAVGAGGRRDTEAFF; V gene: TRBV7-2; J gene: TRBJ1-1; clone size: -; D gene: -
CDR3 DNA: TGCGCCAGCAGCGTATCTAGCGTACATTACGAGCAGTACTTC; CDR3 protein: CASSVSSVHYEQYF; V gene: TRBV4-1; J gene: TRBJ2-7; clone size: -; D gene: -
CDR3 DNA: TGCGCCAGCAGCCAAGGAGCGGTAAGCACAGATACGCAGTATTTT; CDR3 protein: CASSQGAVSTDTQYF; V gene: TRBV4-3; J gene: TRBJ2-3; clone size: -; D gene: -
CDR3 DNA: TGTGCCAGCAGCTCCCCTGTCTCGGCGGGCGGCACTGAAGCTTTCTTT; CDR3 protein: CASSSPVSAGGTEAFF; V gene: TRBV11-2; J gene: TRBJ1-1; clone size: -; D gene: -
CDR3 DNA: TGTGCCAGCAGCTGGGGGGACACTGAAGCTTTCTTT; CDR3 protein: CASSWGDTEAFF; V gene: TRBV5-6; J gene: TRBJ1-1; clone size: -; D gene: -
CDR3 DNA: TGTGCTAGTGGTTTGGACAGGGGGGACTATGGCTACACCTTC; CDR3 protein: CASGLDRGDYGYTF; V gene: TRBV12-5; J gene: TRBJ1-2; clone size: -; D gene: TRBD1
CDR3 DNA: TGTGCCAGCACCACCCCCCTTGAGCCATACGAGCAGTACTTC; CDR3 protein: CASTTPLEPYEQYF; V gene: TRBV7-9; J gene: TRBJ2-7; clone size: once; D gene: -
CDR3 DNA: TGTGCCAGCAGTGAGACAGGGGTCGGTCAGCCCCAGCATTTT; CDR3 protein: CASSETGVGQPQHF; V gene: TRBV6-1; J gene: TRBJ1-5; clone size: -; D gene: TRBD1
CDR3 DNA: TGTGCCAGCAGCCACCGGACAGGGTTCGAAAAACTGTTTTTT; CDR3 protein: CASSHRTGFEKLFF; V gene: TRBV13; J gene: TRBJ1-4; clone size: -; D gene: TRBD1
CDR3 DNA: TGCGCCAGCAGCCAGGCAGGGGGCTCTGGAAACACCATATATTTT; CDR3 protein: CASSQAGGSGNTIYF; V gene: TRBV4-3; J gene: TRBJ1-3; clone size: -; D gene: TRBD1
CDR3 DNA: TGCGCCAGCAGCCAGGACTACCCGGAAGTTTACAATGAGCAGTTCTTC; CDR3 protein: CASSQDYPEVYNEQFF; V gene: TRBV4-3; J gene: TRBJ2-1; clone size: -; D gene: -
CDR3 DNA: TGTGCCAGCAGCCCGGACGGGGGGGGAGAGACCCAGTACTTC; CDR3 protein: CASSPDGGGETQYF; V gene: TRBV7-9; J gene: TRBJ2-5; clone size: -; D gene: TRBD2
CDR3 DNA: TGTGCCAGCAGTCTGGCAGATAACTATGGCTACACCTTC; CDR3 protein: CASSLADNYGYTF; V gene: TRBV7-9; J gene: TRBJ1-2; clone size: -; D gene: -
CDR3 DNA: TGTGCCAGCAGTTTATTCGAGGGGCGGGGGGGCGGAGATACGCAGTATTTT; CDR3 protein: CASSLFEGRGGGDTQYF; V gene: TRBV27; J gene: TRBJ2-3; clone size: -; D gene: TRBD2
CDR3 DNA: TGTGCCAGCAGGGCCGGACTAGTCCATGAGCAGTTCTTC; CDR3 protein: CASRAGLVHEQFF; V gene: TRBV7-9; J gene: TRBJ2-1; clone size: -; D gene: TRBD2
CDR3 DNA: TGTGCCAGCAGCCGGCGGACGGGAAATCAGCCCCAGCATTTT; CDR3 protein: CASSRRTGNQPQHF; V gene: TRBV27; J gene: TRBJ1-5; clone size: -; D gene: -
CDR3 DNA: TGTGCCAGCAGCTTAGTAGGACTAGCGGGGGGGAGCTCCTACAATGAGCAGTTCTTC; CDR3 protein: CASSLVGLAGGSSYNEQFF; V gene: TRBV11-3; J gene: TRBJ2-1; clone size: -; D gene: TRBD2
CDR3 DNA: TGTGCCAGCAGCAGAGGGACAGAGCCCACAGATACGCAGTATTTT; CDR3 protein: CASSRGTEPTDTQYF; V gene: TRBV7-7; J gene: TRBJ2-3; clone size: -; D gene: TRBD1